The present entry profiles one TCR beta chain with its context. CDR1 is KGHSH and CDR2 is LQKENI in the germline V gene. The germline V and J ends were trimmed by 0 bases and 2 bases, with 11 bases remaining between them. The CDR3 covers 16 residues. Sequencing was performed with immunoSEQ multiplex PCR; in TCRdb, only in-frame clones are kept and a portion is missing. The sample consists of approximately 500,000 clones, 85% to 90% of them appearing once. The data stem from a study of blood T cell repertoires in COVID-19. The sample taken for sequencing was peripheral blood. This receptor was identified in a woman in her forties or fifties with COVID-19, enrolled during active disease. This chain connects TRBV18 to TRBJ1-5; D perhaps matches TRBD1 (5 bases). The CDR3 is CASSPPQGGGNQPQHF. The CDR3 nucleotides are TGTGCCAGCTCACCACCGCAGGGCGGGGGCAATCAGCCCCAGCATTTT. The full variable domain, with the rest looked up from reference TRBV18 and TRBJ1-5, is NAGVMQNPRHLVRRRGQEARLRCSPMKGHSHVYWYRQLPEEGLKFMVYLQKENIIDESGMPKERFSAEFPKEGPSILRIQQVVRGDSAAYFCASSPPQGGGNQPQHFGDGTRLSIL.